One sample yielded the 17 T cell receptor beta chains listed below, sequenced in a study of cytomegalovirus exposure and HLA in healthy donors. The primer mix had 60 Vbeta and 13 Jbeta primers. The protocol was immunoSEQ multiplex PCR, while the TCRdb copy is restricted to in-frame clones and leaves out a portion. This table has some 210,000 clones, around 80% appearing once. Sequencing input: PBMCs. The receptors here all came from a male donor in good health and CMV-seronegative.

The genes are TRBV4-1 and TRBJ2-3, with 7 bases lining up with TRBD1. Germline values: CDR1 MGHRA, CDR2 YSYEKL. This CDR3 region has 17 residues. Germline trimming cut 4 bases from V and 2 bases from J; bases unmatched to any gene: 12. The CDR3 here is CASSPTGLTGNTDTQYF. In nucleotides, the CDR3 is TGCGCCAGCAGCCCTACTGGTTTGACAGGGAACACAGATACGCAGTATTTT.

This chain connects TRBV6-5 to TRBJ1-2, with D possibly being TRBD1 (6 bases). The V end was cut by 2 bases, the J end by 6 bases, with 10 bases between. The CDR3 has 13 amino acids. Germline V gives CDR1 MNHEY, CDR2 SVGAGI. The CDR3 DNA reads TGTGCCAGCAGTTACCTACAGGGAGATGGCTACACCTTC. It encodes CASSYLQGDGYTF.

Comments on this clone: One end of the junction is discordant with germline, which a read error may explain. The gene calls are TRBV7-9 and TRBJ2-7; D not resolved. The CDR3 covers 13 residues. From germline, CDR1 is SEHNR and CDR2 FQNEAQ (reference sequence). The DNA of the CDR3 is TGTTCCAGCAGCCTCGCGGCCACCCCCGAGCAGTACTTC. This codes for CSSSLAATPEQYF.

In this sample, this clone turned up a few times. The V and J genes are TRBV5-1 and TRBJ2-1; 11 nucleotides match TRBD2. Trimming cost V 2 bases and J 9 bases; bases outside gene matches: 13. The germline CDR1 and CDR2 sequences are SGHRS and YFSETQ. The CDR3 consists of 17 residues. The CDR3 loop reads CASSFGVLAGEGGEQFF. DNA of the CDR3: TGCGCCAGCAGCTTCGGGGTACTAGCGGGAGAAGGTGGTGAGCAGTTCTTC.

The count of this clone is one. The DNA of the CDR3 is TGTGCCAGCAGCTTAGTTGGGACTACCTTCGCCGAGCAGTACTTC. Residues: CASSLVGTTFAEQYF. The rearrangement joins TRBV7-9 to TRBJ2-7; 7 bases map to TRBD2. The CDR3 sequence is 15 residues long. V lost 1 base and J lost 6; bases outside the gene matches: 9. Germline V gene lookup returns CDR1 SEHNR and CDR2 FQNEAQ (reference sequence).

This clone was seen just once. The rearrangement uses TRBV25-1 and TRBJ2-5; D is uncertain. Deletions cut 3 bases from V and 3 bases from J, with 11 bases between. Germline V gene data show CDR1 as MGHDK and CDR2 as SYGVNS. This CDR3 is 14 amino acids long. Here the CDR3 DNA reads TGTGCCAGCAGTGAGCGGCTCTTAAAAGAGACCCAGTACTTC. Residues: CASSERLLKETQYF. Full variable domain (remainder filled in from reference TRBV25-1 and TRBJ2-5): EADIYQTPRYLVIGTGKKITLECSQTMGHDKMYWYQQDPGMELHLIHYSYGVNSTEKGDLSSESTVSRIRTEHFPLTLESARPSHTSQYLCASSERLLKETQYFGPGTRLLVL.

V gene TRBV2 combines with J gene TRBJ2-2; 10 positions match TRBD2. V lost 2 bases, J lost 0 bases, and 0 bases stayed unmatched. The CDR3 is 16 amino acids. Germline CDR1 and CDR2: SNHLY and FYNNEI. The chain's CDR3 is CASSELAGANTGELFF. The CDR3 coding sequence is TGTGCCAGCAGTGAACTAGCGGGAGCGAACACCGGGGAGCTGTTTTTT. Together with reference TRBV2 and TRBJ2-2, the CDR3 gives the full variable domain: EPEVTQTPSHQVTQMGQEVILRCVPISNHLYFYWYRQILGQKVEFLVSFYNNEISEKSEIFDDQFSVERPDGSNFTLKIRSTKLEDSAMYFCASSELAGANTGELFFGEGSRLTVL.

This sequence joins TRBV14 and TRBJ1-1; D might be TRBD1 (6 bases). The CDR3 spans 17 residues. Trimming stripped 0 bases from V and 4 bases from J, with 18 bases between. The germline V gene encodes CDR1 SGHDN and CDR2 FVKESK. The chain's CDR3 is CASSQDSGGGAITEAFF. Here the CDR3 DNA reads TGTGCCAGCAGCCAAGATTCCGGAGGGGGGGCCATCACTGAAGCTTTCTTT.

As to this clone: At one of its ends the junction is not consistent with the germline gene, which may arise from a read error. This chain connects TRBV7-9 to TRBJ1-4; 9 positions agree with TRBD1. This CDR3 region has 14 residues. CDR1 is SEHNR and CDR2 is FQNEAQ in the germline V gene (reference sequence). The CDR3 nucleotides read TGTTCCAGCAGCTTGGACAGGGGAGGAGAAAAACTGTTTTTT. Amino acids: CSSSLDRGGEKLFF.

This sequence joins TRBV27 and TRBJ2-7; D uncertain. CDR3 size: 13 residues. Trimming pared 3 bases from V and 3 bases from J, leaving 9 bases between. The V gene's germline CDR1 is MNHEY and CDR2 SMNVEV (reference sequence). CDR3 in amino acids: CASSFRQNYEQYF. DNA for the CDR3: TGTGCCAGCAGTTTTCGCCAGAACTACGAGCAGTACTTC.

V usage is TRBV29-1 and J usage is TRBJ2-5; D is possibly TRBD2 (6 bases). The assigned J gene may be wrong: the sequence end matches TRBJ2-7 better. The V gene's germline CDR1 is SQVTM and CDR2 ANQGSEA. The CDR3 is 13 amino acids. The CDR3 bases are TGCAGCGGCGGGATGGCGGGGAGCTACGAGCAGTACTTC. Encoded protein: CSGGMAGSYEQYF.

The chain joins TRBV19 to TRBJ2-3, with D perhaps matching TRBD1 (8 bases). Germline CDR1 is LNHDA and CDR2 is SQIVND (reference sequence). This CDR3 has 14 residues. Deletions cut 9 bases from V and 3 bases from J, with 16 bases between. CDR3 amino acids: CASKTGGGTDTQYF. CDR3 DNA: TGTGCCAGCAAAACAGGGGGAGGGACAGATACGCAGTATTTT.

The chain links TRBV28 to TRBJ1-2, with 8 bases fitting TRBD1. The CDR3 has 15 amino acids. Germline loops: CDR1 MDHEN, CDR2 SYDVKM. Here the CDR3 reads CATAAMGRRTGGYTF. The CDR3 nucleotides are TGTGCTACAGCGGCTATGGGACGGAGGACAGGGGGCTACACCTTC.

The chain uses TRBV7-9 and TRBJ1-5, with D perhaps matching TRBD1 (5 bases). This CDR3 is built from 14 residues. V was pared by 0 bases and J by 5 bases, with 8 bases between. The germline gives CDR1 SEHNR, CDR2 FQNEAQ (reference sequence). The CDR3 protein is CASSLAGGDQPQHF. CDR3 nucleotide sequence: TGTGCCAGCAGCTTAGCGGGGGGTGATCAGCCCCAGCATTTT.

This clone has only one observation. One junction end does not reproduce the germline sequence, and a read error may be involved. The chain uses TRBV7-9 and TRBJ2-5, with TRBD2 matching over 8 bases. The CDR3 covers 17 residues. CDR1 SEHNR and CDR2 FQNEAQ come from the germline V gene (reference sequence). The CDR3 bases are TGTTCCAGCAGCTTTCCCAGCGGGAGTCAGGAGCAAGAGACCCAGTACTTC. Its protein is CSSSFPSGSQEQETQYF.

CDR3 protein: CASSHGGRARNEQFF. The CDR3 DNA is TGTGCCAGCAGCCACGGAGGGAGGGCCAGGAATGAGCAGTTCTTC. The chain couples TRBV14 to TRBJ2-1; TRBD2 matches 7 bases. The CDR3 is 15 residues long. V gave up 3 bases and J gave up 7 bases; unmatched junction bases: 9. CDR1 SGHDN and CDR2 FVKESK come from the germline V gene.

J is TRBJ2-1 and V is TRBV11-3; 7 nucleotides align to TRBD2. V gave up 5 bases and J gave up 0 bases; unmatched junction bases: 4. Germline V CDR1 and CDR2: SGHNT, YENEEA. This CDR3 comprises 15 residues. The CDR3: CASSRRGGSYNEQFF. CDR3 coding DNA: TGTGCCAGCAGCCGACGCGGGGGCTCCTACAATGAGCAGTTCTTC.